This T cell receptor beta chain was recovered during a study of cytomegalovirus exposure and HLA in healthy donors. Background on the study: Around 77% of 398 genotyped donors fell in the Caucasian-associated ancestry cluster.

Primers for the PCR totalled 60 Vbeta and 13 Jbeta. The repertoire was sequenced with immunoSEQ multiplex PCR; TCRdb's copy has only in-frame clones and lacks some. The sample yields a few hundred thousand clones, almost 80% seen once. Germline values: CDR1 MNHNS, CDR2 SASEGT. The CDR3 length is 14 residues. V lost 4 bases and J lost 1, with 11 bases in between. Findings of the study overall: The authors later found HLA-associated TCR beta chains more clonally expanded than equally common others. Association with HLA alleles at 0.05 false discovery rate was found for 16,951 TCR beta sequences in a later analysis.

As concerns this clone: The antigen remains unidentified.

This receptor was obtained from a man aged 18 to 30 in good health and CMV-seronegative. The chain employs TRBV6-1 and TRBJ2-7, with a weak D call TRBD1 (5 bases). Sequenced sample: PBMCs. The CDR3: CASSVWRQSYEQYF. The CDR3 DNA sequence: TGTGCCAGCAGTGTGTGGAGACAGTCCTACGAGCAGTACTTC.